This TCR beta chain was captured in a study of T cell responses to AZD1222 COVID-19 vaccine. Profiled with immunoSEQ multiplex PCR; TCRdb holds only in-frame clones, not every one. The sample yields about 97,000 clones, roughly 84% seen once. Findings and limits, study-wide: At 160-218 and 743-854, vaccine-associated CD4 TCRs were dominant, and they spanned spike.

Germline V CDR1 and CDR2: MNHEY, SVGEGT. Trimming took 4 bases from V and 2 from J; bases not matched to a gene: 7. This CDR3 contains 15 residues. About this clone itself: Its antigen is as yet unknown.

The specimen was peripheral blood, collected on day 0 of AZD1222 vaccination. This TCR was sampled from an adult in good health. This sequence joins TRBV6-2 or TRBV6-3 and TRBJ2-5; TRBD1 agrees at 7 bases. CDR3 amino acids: CASSSNHRGQETQYF. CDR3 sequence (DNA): TGTGCCAGCAGTTCCAACCACAGGGGACAAGAGACCCAGTACTTC.